This T cell receptor beta chain stems from a study of cytomegalovirus exposure and HLA in healthy donors. This clone counts as medium-sized (0.01 to 0.1%). Antigen specificity is unknown. General study results and limits: Exclusion as indistinguishable affected some V segments, including TRBV6-2 and TRBV6-3. The Asian-associated ancestry cluster reportedly had fewer N-insertions than the roughly 670-donor mean in a later analysis. In vitro work confirmed that three CMV-associated chains recognize CMV antigens.

CDR1 and CDR2 (germline): SNHLY, FYNNEI. The CDR3 has 18 residues. J lost 3 bases, V lost 5 bases, and 14 bases had no gene match. Among the donors, all were healthy bone marrow donors. PCR involved 60 Vbeta and 13 Jbeta primers. TCRdb's table, derived via immunoSEQ multiplex PCR, lists solely in-frame clones and lacks some. The sample contains 100,000 to 150,000 clones, under 85% of which appear only once. V usage is TRBV2 and J usage is TRBJ2-3; 10 bases align to TRBD2. The TCR originated in a man younger than 35 in good health and CMV-seropositive. The specimen sequenced was PBMCs. This chain's CDR3 is CASSNDAPSGRRTDTQYF. In DNA form, the CDR3 reads TGTGCCAGCAGTAACGATGCCCCTAGCGGGAGAAGGACAGATACGCAGTATTTT.